A selection of T cell receptor beta chains follows, all from one sample in a study of blood T cell repertoires in COVID-19. The repertoire was sequenced with immunoSEQ multiplex PCR; TCRdb's copy has only in-frame clones and lacks some. This sample has fewer than 500,000 clones, with roughly nine tenths found just once. Input material: PBMCs or T cells enriched from blood (not recorded which). These receptors originate from a woman younger than 30 who had recovered from COVID-19. Both conserved end residues are part of each CDR3. D genes are given only for firm matches. Clone sizes are given selectively: once, few, many, or a class where the clone is expanded.

>TRBJ1-2|TRBV2|.|.
CASSLQDQSYGYTF
TGTGCCAGCAGTCTACAGGACCAAAGCTATGGCTACACCTTC
>TRBJ2-7|TRBV5-4|.|TRBD2
CASSLVRGASYEQYF
TGTGCCAGCAGCTTGGTGCGGGGGGCTTCCTACGAGCAGTACTTC
>TRBJ1-5|TRBV2|.|TRBD1
CASSPGQVSNQPQHF
TGTGCCAGCAGCCCGGGACAGGTTAGCAATCAGCCCCAGCATTTT
>TRBJ1-4|TRBV6-5|.|TRBD1
CASSYRGGQNEKLFF
TGTGCCAGCAGTTATCGGGGGGGACAGAATGAAAAACTGTTTTTT
>TRBJ2-5|TRBV28|once|TRBD1
CASSYYRGLRKTQYF
TGTGCCAGCAGTTATTACAGGGGGTTAAGAAAGACCCAGTACTTC
>TRBJ1-2|TRBV7-9|.|TRBD1
CASSLGGVTGGHGYTF
TGTGCCAGCAGCTTAGGAGGGGTAACAGGGGGGCACGGCTACACCTTC
>TRBJ2-3|TRBV2|.|TRBD2
CASRNSGVDTQYF
TGTGCCAGCAGGAATAGCGGGGTTGATACGCAGTATTTT
>TRBJ2-2|TRBV6-4|.|TRBD1
CASRTSQGAGELFF
TGTGCCAGCAGAACATCACAGGGGGCCGGGGAGCTGTTTTTT
>TRBJ2-4|TRBV5-1|.|.
CASSPTLESLAKNIQYF
TGCGCCAGCAGCCCCACCCTGGAGTCTCTAGCCAAAAACATTCAGTACTTC
>TRBJ2-4|TRBV6-5|.|TRBD1
CASRATGQGPNIQYF
TGTGCCAGCAGAGCCACGGGACAGGGGCCAAACATTCAGTACTTC
>TRBJ2-7|TRBV10-3|.|.
CAISDSGRDYEQYF
TGTGCCATCAGTGATAGTGGCAGGGACTACGAGCAGTACTTC
>TRBJ1-1|TRBV4-1|.|.
CASSPLGGAEAFF
TGCGCCAGCAGCCCCCTCGGGGGAGCTGAAGCTTTCTTT
>TRBJ2-1|TRBV2|.|TRBD2
CASSSGRGPNNEQFF
TGTGCCAGCAGTAGTGGGAGGGGTCCCAATAATGAGCAGTTCTTC
>TRBJ2-1|TRBV5-3|.|.
CARSLAGSYNEQFF
TGTGCCAGAAGCTTGGCAGGTTCCTACAATGAGCAGTTCTTC
>TRBJ2-5|TRBV2|.|.
CASSEPLLQETQYF
TGTGCCAGCAGTGAACCGCTACTCCAAGAGACCCAGTACTTC
>TRBJ2-7|TRBV11-2|once|.
CASSHHRVYEQYF
TGTGCCAGCAGCCATCACAGGGTTTACGAGCAGTACTTC
>TRBJ1-2|TRBV29-1|once|TRBD1
CSVTGQGRDGYTF
TGCAGCGTCACCGGACAGGGGAGGGATGGCTACACCTTC
>TRBJ2-7|TRBV5-4|.|.
CASSSFSRGVHEQYF
TGTGCCAGCAGCTCTTTCTCGCGCGGGGTTCACGAGCAGTACTTC
>TRBJ1-6|TRBV6-6|.|.
CASRTGINSPLHF
TGTGCCAGCAGAACAGGGATAAATTCACCCCTCCACTTT
>TRBJ1-5|TRBV19|.|.
CATRGGGGNQPQHF
TGTGCCACCAGAGGTGGGGGGGGGAATCAGCCCCAGCATTTT
>TRBJ1-2|TRBV6-5|.|TRBD1
CASSPYSGTGGGYTF
TGTGCCAGCAGTCCTTACTCCGGGACAGGGGGAGGCTACACCTTC
>TRBJ2-5|TRBV10-2|.|TRBD2
CASGTSGGGWETQYF
TGCGCCAGCGGGACTAGCGGGGGGGGTTGGGAGACCCAGTACTTC
>TRBJ2-7|TRBV28|.|TRBD1
CATFGQGTVLYEQYF
TGTGCCACCTTCGGACAGGGGACGGTTTTATACGAGCAGTACTTC
>TRBJ2-3|TRBV7-9|.|TRBD1
CASMGTAFTDTQYF
TGTGCCAGCATGGGGACAGCCTTCACAGATACGCAGTATTTT
>TRBJ1-1|TRBV19|few|.
CASSMVGGAEAFF
TGTGCCAGTAGTATGGTAGGCGGGGCTGAAGCTTTCTTT
>TRBJ1-2|TRBV6-5|.|TRBD1
CASISGQGGLEGYTF
TGTGCCAGCATCTCCGGACAGGGGGGATTGGAGGGCTACACCTTC
>TRBJ1-3|TRBV7-2|few|.
CASSLVPGGGYSGNTIYF
TGTGCCAGCAGCTTAGTCCCTGGCGGAGGCTACTCTGGAAACACCATATATTTT
>TRBJ1-2|TRBV7-8|.|TRBD1
CASSLQTGLYGYTF
TGTGCCAGCAGCCTCCAGACAGGGCTATATGGCTACACCTTC
>TRBJ2-7|TRBV6-2/TRBV6-3|.|.
CASSGTTDYEQYF
TGTGCCAGCAGCGGGACAACCGATTACGAGCAGTACTTC
>TRBJ1-5|TRBV4-2|.|TRBD1
CASSQEVPGQGNQPQHF
TGTGCCAGCAGCCAAGAAGTTCCGGGACAGGGGAATCAGCCCCAGCATTTT
>TRBJ1-4|TRBV4-1|once|TRBD1
CASSQQGAVVEKLFF
TGCGCCAGCAGCCAACAGGGGGCTGTTGTTGAAAAACTGTTTTTT
>TRBJ1-5|TRBV5-1|.|.
CASREGEGEVQPQHF
TGCGCCAGCAGGGAAGGAGAAGGGGAGGTGCAGCCCCAGCATTTT
>TRBJ2-5|TRBV5-4|.|.
CASSPDYAQETQYF
TGTGCCAGCAGCCCAGACTATGCCCAAGAGACCCAGTACTTC
>TRBJ2-3|TRBV5-4|.|TRBD2
CASSGLAGGVDTQYF
TGTGCCAGCAGCGGACTAGCGGGGGGCGTAGATACGCAGTATTTT
>TRBJ1-4|TRBV5-1|.|.
CASSSGGATNEKLFF
TGCGCCAGCAGCTCCGGTGGTGCAACTAATGAAAAACTGTTTTTT
>TRBJ1-2|TRBV12-5|.|.
CASGGQLNGYTF
TGTGCTAGTGGTGGACAATTGAATGGCTACACCTTC
>TRBJ1-5|TRBV20-1|once|.
CSARWGVSQHF
TGCAGTGCTAGATGGGGAGTGTCCCAGCATTTT